Ten or more counts support the clone carrying this T cell receptor beta chain. The antigen remains undetermined. These data come from a study of regulatory T cells in long-lasting Graves disease. Points from the study as a whole: The study examined only peripheral blood, not thyroid tissue.

Combining iRepertoire HTBI primers with Arm-PCR of CDR3 regions, the authors built TCR beta libraries. From the multiplex PCR reads, TCRdb called clonotypes with MiXCR, one entry per CDR3 protein. The sample holds roughly 560,000 distinct CDR3 sequences, 15% to 20% seen once. Time point defined: newly diagnosed GD, antithyroid drugs for less than 3 months. The TCR library used RNA extracted from PBMCs. The same data also contributed to another study, on T cells in Graves' hyperthyroidism and ophthalmopathy.

This material consisted of peripheral blood mononuclear cells (PBMCs), taken at new diagnosis, from a patient treated with antithyroid drugs. The TCR originated in a woman aged 35-65 years with Graves disease.

CDR3 sequence (DNA): TGTGCCAGCAGTGAAGGACAGCCCTCCTATAATTCACCCCTCCACTTT. As protein: CASSEGQPSYNSPLHF. The chain has TRBV2 and TRBJ1-6; maybe TRBD1 (5 bases). Per the germline V gene, CDR1 is SNHLY and CDR2 is FYNNEI. CDR3 length equals 16 residues. V dropped 1 base and J dropped 0 bases, with 7 bases sitting between them.